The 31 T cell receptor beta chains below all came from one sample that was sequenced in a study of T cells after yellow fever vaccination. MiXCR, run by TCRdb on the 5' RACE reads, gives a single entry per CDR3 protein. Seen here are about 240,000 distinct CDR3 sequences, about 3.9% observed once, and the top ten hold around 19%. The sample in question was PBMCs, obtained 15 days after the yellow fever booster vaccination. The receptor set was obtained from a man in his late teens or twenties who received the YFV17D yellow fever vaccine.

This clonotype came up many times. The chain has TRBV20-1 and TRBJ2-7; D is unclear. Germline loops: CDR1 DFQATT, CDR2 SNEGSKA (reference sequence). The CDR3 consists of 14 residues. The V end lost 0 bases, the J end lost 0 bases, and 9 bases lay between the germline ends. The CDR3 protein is CSARDPQSSYEQYF. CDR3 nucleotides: TGCAGTGCTAGAGACCCACAGAGCTCCTACGAGCAGTACTTC.

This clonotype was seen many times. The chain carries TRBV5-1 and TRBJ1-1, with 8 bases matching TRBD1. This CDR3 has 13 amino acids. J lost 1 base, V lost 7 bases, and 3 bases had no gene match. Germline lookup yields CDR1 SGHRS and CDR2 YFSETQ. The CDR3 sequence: CASAGQENTEAFF. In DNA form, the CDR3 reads TGCGCCAGCGCGGGACAGGAGAACACTGAAGCTTTCTTT.

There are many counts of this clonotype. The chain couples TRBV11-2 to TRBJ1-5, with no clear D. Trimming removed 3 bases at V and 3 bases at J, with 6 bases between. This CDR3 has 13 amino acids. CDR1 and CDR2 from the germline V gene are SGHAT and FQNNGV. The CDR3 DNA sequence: TGTGCCAGCAGCTTGTCAGACAATCAGCCCCAGCATTTT. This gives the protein CASSLSDNQPQHF.

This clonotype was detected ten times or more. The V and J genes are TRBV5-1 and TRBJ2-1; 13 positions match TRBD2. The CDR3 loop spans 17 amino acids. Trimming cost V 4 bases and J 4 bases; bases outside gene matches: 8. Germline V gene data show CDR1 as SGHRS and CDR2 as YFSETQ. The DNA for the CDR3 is TGCGCCAGCAGCCCCGGACTAGCGGGGGCTCATTACAATGAGCAGTTCTTC. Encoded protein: CASSPGLAGAHYNEQFF. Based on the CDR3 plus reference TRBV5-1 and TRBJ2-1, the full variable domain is KAGVTQTPRYLIKTRGQQVTLSCSPISGHRSVSWYQQTPGQGLQFLFEYFSETQRNKGNFPGRFSGRQFSNSRSEMNVSTLELGDSALYLCASSPGLAGAHYNEQFFGPGTRLTVL.

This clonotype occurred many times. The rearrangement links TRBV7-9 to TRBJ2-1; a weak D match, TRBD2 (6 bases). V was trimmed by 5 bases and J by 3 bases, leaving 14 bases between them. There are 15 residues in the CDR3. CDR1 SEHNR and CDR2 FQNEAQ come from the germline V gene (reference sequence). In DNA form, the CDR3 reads TGTGCCAGCAGCGCGGCGCGGGGATACTACAATGAGCAGTTCTTC. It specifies CASSAARGYYNEQFF.

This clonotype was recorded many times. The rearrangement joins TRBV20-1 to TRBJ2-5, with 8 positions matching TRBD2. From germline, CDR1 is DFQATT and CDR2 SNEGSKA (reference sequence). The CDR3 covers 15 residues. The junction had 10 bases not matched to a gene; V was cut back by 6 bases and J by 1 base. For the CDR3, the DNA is TGCAGTGCCCCACAGGTGCGGGGGGTCCAAGAGACCCAGTACTTC. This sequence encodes CSAPQVRGVQETQYF.

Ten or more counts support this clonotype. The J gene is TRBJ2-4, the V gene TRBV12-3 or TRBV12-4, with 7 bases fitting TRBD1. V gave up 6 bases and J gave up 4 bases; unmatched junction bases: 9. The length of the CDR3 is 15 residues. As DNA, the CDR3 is TGTGCCAGCAGCCCTTGGACAGGCGCAAAAAACATTCAGTACTTC. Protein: CASSPWTGAKNIQYF.

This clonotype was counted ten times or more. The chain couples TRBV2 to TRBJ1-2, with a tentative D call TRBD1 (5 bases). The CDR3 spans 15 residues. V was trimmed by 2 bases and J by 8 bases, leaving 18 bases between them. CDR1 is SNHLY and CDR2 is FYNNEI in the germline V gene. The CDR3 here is CASSELTGPREGYTF. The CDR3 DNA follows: TGTGCCAGCAGTGAACTCACGGGGCCCAGGGAGGGCTACACCTTC.

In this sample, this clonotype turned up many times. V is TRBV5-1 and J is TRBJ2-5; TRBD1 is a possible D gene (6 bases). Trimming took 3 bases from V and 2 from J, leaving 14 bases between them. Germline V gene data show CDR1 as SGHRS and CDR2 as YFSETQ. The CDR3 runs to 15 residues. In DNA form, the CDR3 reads TGCGCCAGCAGCTCAGCCCAGGGGAGACAAGAGACCCAGTACTTC. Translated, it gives CASSSAQGRQETQYF.

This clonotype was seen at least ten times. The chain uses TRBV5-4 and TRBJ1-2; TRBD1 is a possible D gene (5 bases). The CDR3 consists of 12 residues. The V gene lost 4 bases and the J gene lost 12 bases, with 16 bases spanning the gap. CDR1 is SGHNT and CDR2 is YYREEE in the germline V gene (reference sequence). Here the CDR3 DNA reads TGTGCCAGCAGCCCCGGGACCCAGGTCGACACCTTC. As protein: CASSPGTQVDTF.

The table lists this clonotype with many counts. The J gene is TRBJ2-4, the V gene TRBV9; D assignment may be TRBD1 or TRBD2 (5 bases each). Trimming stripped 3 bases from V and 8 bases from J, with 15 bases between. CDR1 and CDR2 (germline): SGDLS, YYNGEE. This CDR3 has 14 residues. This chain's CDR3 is CASSAGTPADIQYF. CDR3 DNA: TGTGCCAGCAGCGCCGGGACCCCGGCGGACATTCAGTACTTC.

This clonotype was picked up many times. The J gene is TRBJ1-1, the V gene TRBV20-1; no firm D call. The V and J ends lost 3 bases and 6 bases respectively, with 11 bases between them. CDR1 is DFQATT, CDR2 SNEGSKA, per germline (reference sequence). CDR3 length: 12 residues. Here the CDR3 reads CSARVGDPEAFF. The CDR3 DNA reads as TGCAGTGCTAGGGTTGGGGATCCTGAAGCTTTCTTT.

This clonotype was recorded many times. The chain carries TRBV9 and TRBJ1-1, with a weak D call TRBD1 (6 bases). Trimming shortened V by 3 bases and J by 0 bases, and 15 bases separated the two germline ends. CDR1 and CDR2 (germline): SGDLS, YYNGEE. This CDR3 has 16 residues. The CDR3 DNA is TGTGCCAGCAGCGGGAGACAGGACCAGATGAACACTGAAGCTTTCTTT. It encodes CASSGRQDQMNTEAFF.

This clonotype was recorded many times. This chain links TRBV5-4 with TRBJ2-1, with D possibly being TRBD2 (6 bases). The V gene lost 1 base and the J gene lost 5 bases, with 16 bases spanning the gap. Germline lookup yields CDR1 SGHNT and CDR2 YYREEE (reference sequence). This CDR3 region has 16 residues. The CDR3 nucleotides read TGTGCCAGCAGCTTGAGTGCTAGCGAGCGGAACAATGAGCAGTTCTTC. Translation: CASSLSASERNNEQFF.

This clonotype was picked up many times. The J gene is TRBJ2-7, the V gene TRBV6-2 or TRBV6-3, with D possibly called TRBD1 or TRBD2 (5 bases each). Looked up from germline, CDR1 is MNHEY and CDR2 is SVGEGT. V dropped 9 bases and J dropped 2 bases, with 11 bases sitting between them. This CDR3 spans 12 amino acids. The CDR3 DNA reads TGTGCCAGTGGGACGGCTACCTACGAGCAGTACTTC. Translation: CASGTATYEQYF.

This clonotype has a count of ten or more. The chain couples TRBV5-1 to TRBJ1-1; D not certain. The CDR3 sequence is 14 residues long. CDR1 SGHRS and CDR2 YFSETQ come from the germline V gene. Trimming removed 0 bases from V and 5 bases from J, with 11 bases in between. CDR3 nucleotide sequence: TGCGCCAGCAGCTTGGCCGGGGTGGGAACTGAAGCTTTCTTT. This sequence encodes CASSLAGVGTEAFF.

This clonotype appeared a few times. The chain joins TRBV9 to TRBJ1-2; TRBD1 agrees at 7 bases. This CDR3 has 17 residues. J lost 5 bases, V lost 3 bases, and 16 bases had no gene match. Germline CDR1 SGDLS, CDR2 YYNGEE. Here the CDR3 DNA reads TGTGCCAGCAGCGCTGGGACAGCACCCTCTCATTTATATGGCTACACCTTC. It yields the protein CASSAGTAPSHLYGYTF.

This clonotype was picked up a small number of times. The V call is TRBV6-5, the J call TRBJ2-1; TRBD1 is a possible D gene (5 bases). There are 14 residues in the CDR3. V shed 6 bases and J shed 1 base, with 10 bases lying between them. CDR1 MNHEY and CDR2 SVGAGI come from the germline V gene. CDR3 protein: CASSRRESYNEQFF. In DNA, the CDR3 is TGTGCCAGCAGCCGCAGGGAATCCTACAATGAGCAGTTCTTC.

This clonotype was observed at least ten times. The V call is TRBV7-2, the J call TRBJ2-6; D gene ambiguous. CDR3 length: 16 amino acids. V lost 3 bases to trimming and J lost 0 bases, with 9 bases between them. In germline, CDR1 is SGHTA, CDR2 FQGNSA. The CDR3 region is CASSFWAISGANVLTF. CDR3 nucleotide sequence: TGTGCCAGCAGCTTTTGGGCCATCTCTGGGGCCAACGTCCTGACTTTC.

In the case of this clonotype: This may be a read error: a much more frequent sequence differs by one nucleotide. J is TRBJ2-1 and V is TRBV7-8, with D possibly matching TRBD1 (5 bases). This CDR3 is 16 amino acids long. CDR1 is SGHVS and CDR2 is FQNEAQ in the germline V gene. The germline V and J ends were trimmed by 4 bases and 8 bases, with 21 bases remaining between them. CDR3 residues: CASSSLVQGMFDEQFF. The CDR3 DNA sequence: TGTGCCAGCAGCTCCCTGGTGCAGGGTATGTTCGATGAGCAGTTCTTC.

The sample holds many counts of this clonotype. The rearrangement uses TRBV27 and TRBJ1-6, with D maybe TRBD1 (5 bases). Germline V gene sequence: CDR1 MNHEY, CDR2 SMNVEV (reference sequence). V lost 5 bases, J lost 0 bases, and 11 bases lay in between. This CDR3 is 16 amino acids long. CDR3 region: CASSGTWSSYNSPLHF. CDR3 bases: TGTGCCAGCAGTGGGACCTGGAGCTCCTATAATTCACCCCTCCACTTT.

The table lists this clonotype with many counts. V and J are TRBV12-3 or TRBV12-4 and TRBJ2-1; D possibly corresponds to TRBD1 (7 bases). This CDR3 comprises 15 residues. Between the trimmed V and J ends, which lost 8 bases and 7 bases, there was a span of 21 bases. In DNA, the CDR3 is TGTGCCAGCGGCCAGGGGGGTTGGAATCCGAATGAGCAGTTCTTC. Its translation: CASGQGGWNPNEQFF.

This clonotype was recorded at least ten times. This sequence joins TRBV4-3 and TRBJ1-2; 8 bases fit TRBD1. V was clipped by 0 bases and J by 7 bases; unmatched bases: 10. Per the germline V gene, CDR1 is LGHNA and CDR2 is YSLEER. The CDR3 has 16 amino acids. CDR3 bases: TGCGCCAGCAGCCAAGAGGGGACAGGCCCCCTGCGTGGCTACACCTTC. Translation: CASSQEGTGPLRGYTF.

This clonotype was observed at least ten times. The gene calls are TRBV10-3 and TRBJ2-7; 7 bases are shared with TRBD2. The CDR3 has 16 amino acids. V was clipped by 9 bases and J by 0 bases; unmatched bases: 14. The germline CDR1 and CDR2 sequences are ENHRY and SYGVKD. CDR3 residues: CAINRGTAGSSYEQYF. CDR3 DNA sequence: TGTGCCATTAATCGGGGAACAGCGGGAAGCTCCTACGAGCAGTACTTC.

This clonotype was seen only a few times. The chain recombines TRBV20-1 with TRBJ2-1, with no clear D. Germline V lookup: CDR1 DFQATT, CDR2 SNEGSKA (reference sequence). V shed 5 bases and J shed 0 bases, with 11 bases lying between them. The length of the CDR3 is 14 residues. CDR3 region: CSAPARSSYNEQFF. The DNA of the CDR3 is TGCAGTGCTCCGGCAAGGAGCTCCTACAATGAGCAGTTCTTC.

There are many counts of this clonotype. The CDR3 region has the DNA TGTGCCAGCAGCCCGAGCTCTGGGGCCAACGTCCTGACTTTC. Encoded protein: CASSPSSGANVLTF. V usage is TRBV7-7 and J usage is TRBJ2-6; no clear D gene. The length of the CDR3 is 14 residues. V was clipped by 5 bases and J by 0 bases, with 5 bases between them. From germline, CDR1 is SSHAT and CDR2 FNYEAQ (reference sequence).

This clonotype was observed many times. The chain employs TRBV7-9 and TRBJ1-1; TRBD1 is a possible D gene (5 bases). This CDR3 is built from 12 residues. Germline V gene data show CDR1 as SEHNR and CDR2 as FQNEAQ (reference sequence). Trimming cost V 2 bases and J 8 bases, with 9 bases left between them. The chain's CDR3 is CASSLQGWEAFF. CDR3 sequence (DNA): TGTGCCAGCAGCTTACAGGGATGGGAAGCTTTCTTT.

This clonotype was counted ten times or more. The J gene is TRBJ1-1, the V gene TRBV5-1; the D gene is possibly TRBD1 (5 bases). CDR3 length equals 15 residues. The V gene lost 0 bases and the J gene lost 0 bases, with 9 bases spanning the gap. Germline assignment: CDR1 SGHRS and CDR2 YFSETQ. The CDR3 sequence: CASSLAQGMNTEAFF. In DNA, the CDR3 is TGCGCCAGCAGCTTGGCCCAGGGTATGAACACTGAAGCTTTCTTT.

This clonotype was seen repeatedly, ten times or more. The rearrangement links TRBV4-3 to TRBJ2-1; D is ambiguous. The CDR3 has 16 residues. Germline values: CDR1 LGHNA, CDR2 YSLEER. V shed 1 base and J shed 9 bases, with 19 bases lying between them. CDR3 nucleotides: TGCGCCAGCAGCCAAGTCTTGGGTCTTGCCGACACTGAGCAGTTCTTC. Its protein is CASSQVLGLADTEQFF.

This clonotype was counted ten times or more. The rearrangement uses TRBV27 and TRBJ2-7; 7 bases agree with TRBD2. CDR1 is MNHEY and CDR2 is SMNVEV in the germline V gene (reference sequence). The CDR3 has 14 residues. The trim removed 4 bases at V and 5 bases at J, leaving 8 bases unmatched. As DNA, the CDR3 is TGTGCCAGCAGTTCGCGGGGGTGGTTCGACGAGCAGTACTTC. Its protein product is CASSSRGWFDEQYF.

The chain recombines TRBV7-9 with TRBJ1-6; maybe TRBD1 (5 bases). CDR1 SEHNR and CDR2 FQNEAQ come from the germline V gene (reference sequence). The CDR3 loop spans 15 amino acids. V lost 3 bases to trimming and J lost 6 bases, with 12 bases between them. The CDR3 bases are TGTGCCAGCAGCTTTGGGGGAGCGGGTAATTCACCCCTCCACTTT. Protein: CASSFGGAGNSPLHF.